This TCR beta chain appears in the sequencing data of a study of blood T cell repertoires in COVID-19. Germline lookup yields CDR1 MNHEY and CDR2 SVGAGI. Trimming at V came to 6 bases and at J to 9 bases, leaving 10 bases not matched to a gene. This CDR3 has 15 residues. Sequencing was performed with immunoSEQ multiplex PCR; in TCRdb, only in-frame clones are kept and a portion is missing. The table has a few hundred thousand clones, under 95% seen once. The chain has TRBV6-5 and TRBJ2-1; 11 bases are shared with TRBD2. The source is a woman aged 25 to 39 who had recovered from COVID-19. The sample comprised PBMCs or T cells enriched from blood (not recorded which). CDR3: CASSLDSGRGGEQFF. DNA of the CDR3: TGTGCCAGCAGCCTGGATAGCGGGAGGGGGGGTGAGCAGTTCTTC.